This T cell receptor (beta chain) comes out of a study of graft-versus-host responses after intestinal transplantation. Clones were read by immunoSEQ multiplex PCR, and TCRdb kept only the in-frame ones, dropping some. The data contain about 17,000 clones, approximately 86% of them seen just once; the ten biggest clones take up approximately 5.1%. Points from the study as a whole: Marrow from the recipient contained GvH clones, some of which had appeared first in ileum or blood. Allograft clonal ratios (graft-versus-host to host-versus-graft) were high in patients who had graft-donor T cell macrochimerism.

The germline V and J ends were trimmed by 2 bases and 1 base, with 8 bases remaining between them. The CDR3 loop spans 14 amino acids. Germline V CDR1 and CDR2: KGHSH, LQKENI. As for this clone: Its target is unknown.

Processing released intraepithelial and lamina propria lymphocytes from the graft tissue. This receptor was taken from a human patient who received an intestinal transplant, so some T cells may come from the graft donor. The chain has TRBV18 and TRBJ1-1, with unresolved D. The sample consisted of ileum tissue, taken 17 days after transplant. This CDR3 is CASSPFRPNTEAFF. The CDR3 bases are TGTGCCAGCTCACCATTCAGGCCGAACACTGAAGCTTTCTTT. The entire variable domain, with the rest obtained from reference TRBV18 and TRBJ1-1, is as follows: NAGVMQNPRHLVRRRGQEARLRCSPMKGHSHVYWYRQLPEEGLKFMVYLQKENIIDESGMPKERFSAEFPKEGPSILRIQQVVRGDSAAYFCASSPFRPNTEAFFGQGTRLTVV.